This TCR beta chain came from a study of T cells in Graves' hyperthyroidism and ophthalmopathy. Overall study: The initial diagnosis was the point when peripheral blood was collected, ahead of any treatment.

The PBMCs were taken from approximately 9 ml of fresh peripheral blood. This clonotype showed up just a few times. The CDR3 totals 12 residues. V lost 3 bases to trimming and J lost 6 bases, with 6 bases between them. CDR1 and CDR2 (germline): SEHNR, FQNEAQ (reference sequence). Amplified regions were TCR beta CDR3 sequences from RNA transcripts. First-round RT-PCR of the TCR CDR3 relied on the HTBI primer set. MiXCR was run by TCRdb on the multiplex PCR reads, yielding one entry per CDR3 protein. The sample holds 300,000 to 450,000 distinct CDR3 sequences, roughly 14% seen once. The chain employs TRBV7-9 and TRBJ1-5; D uncertain. The source is a man between 25 and 39 years old with Graves' hyperthyroidism that later progressed to Graves' ophthalmopathy. The source material was blood. The CDR3 DNA follows: TGTGCCAGCAGCTTCGGGATTCAGCCCCAGCATTTT. The encoded protein is CASSFGIQPQHF.